This TCR beta chain was sequenced in a study of vaccination and CD4 T cells after COVID-19. Study details: Ranging from 14 to 241, the interval between dose two and post-vaccine sampling had a median of approximately 67 days.

The treatment is: roughly 11-day PBMC culture with coronavirus spike peptide pools or control peptides (ViraFEST assay). Before the COVID-19 pandemic (2011-2018), CD4+ T cells were obtained from the unexposed donor. Oncomine TCR Beta short-read sequencing was applied to DNA from cultured CD4+ T cells. TCRdb re-derived calls from the PCR reads in MiXCR, one entry per CDR3 protein. The data contain thousands of distinct CDR3 sequences, less than 55% of them seen just once; the ten biggest clones take up approximately 20%. Germline V gene sequence: CDR1 SEHNR, CDR2 FQNEAQ (reference sequence). The CDR3 runs to 13 residues. V was pared by 5 bases and J by 1 base, with 8 bases between. This clonotype was recorded a few times. Its target is not known.

The sequencing sample was made of CD4+ T cells from blood, cultured in vitro. This chain links TRBV7-9 with TRBJ1-1, with D hard to call. This sequence was found in a human donor in good health. In DNA, the CDR3 is TGTGCCAGCAGCCCTAGGGCGAACACTGAAGCTTTCTTT. Translation: CASSPRANTEAFF. The variable domain in full, completed from reference TRBV7-9 and TRBJ1-1, reads DTGVSQNPRHKITKRGQNVTFRCDPISEHNRLYWYRQTLGQGPEFLTYFQNEAQLEKSRLLSDRFSAERPKGSFSTLEIQRTEQGDSAMYLCASSPRANTEAFFGQGTRLTVV.